This T cell receptor beta chain is from a study of cytomegalovirus exposure and HLA in healthy donors. From germline, CDR1 is GTSNPN and CDR2 SVGIG (reference sequence). V lost 0 bases and J 4 bases, leaving 12 bases between the germline ends. The CDR3 is made up of 14 amino acids. Study observations and caveats: Sequencing depth roughly uniform across donors was assumed in presence/absence analyses. A few CMV-associated chains were confirmed in vitro to be specific for CMV antigens.

A word on this clone: As yet, its antigen is unknown.

Healthy people donating bone marrow made up the donors. PCR involved 60 Vbeta and 13 Jbeta primers. Data came from immunoSEQ multiplex PCR; TCRdb stores just in-frame clones and leaves some out. The sample lists about 110,000 clones; approximately 79% were seen once. The gene calls are TRBV30 and TRBJ1-1; D unresolved. The sequenced material came from PBMCs. The clonotype was recovered from a man younger than 45 in good health and CMV-seropositive. CDR3 in DNA: TGTGCCTGGAGTGTTACCGGCCGAGGCACTGAAGCTTTCTTT. Translation gives CAWSVTGRGTEAFF.